This T cell receptor (beta chain) was recovered during a study of T cells in Graves' hyperthyroidism and ophthalmopathy. Study-wide findings and caveats: Blood also held most thyroid clonotypes expanded beyond 0.001.

The V end was cut by 4 bases, the J end by 8 bases, with 15 bases between. The length of the CDR3 is 14 residues. The germline V gene encodes CDR1 MGHRA and CDR2 YSYEKL. Lactation, pregnancy, other autoimmune disease or uncontrolled infection excluded patients. This clonotype was seen a few times. Its antigen is not identified. There were TCR beta CDR3 regions amplified from RNA transcripts. TCR CDR3 regions were first amplified by RT-PCR with HTBI primers. MiXCR was run by TCRdb on the multiplex PCR reads, yielding one entry per CDR3 protein. The sample shows approximately 600,000 distinct CDR3 sequences, less than 25% of them seen only once.

The receptor comes from a man younger than 45 with Graves' ophthalmopathy. V usage is TRBV4-1 and J usage is TRBJ2-1; TRBD1 is a possible D gene (6 bases). The sequencing sample was made of blood. DNA for the CDR3: TGCGCCAGCAGCCCCAAGGAGAAGGGGGATGAGCAGTTCTTC. As protein: CASSPKEKGDEQFF.